This T cell receptor (beta chain) was obtained from a study of cytomegalovirus exposure and HLA in healthy donors. 13 Jbeta primers and 60 Vbeta primers were used for the PCR. The data were produced by immunoSEQ multiplex PCR, yet TCRdb's version contains in-frame clones alone and is incomplete. The repertoire consists of approximately 160,000 clones, with just under 80% occurring once and the leading ten covering over 10%. The CDR3 has 18 amino acids. The germline gives CDR1 MGHRA, CDR2 YSYEKL. The V and J ends lost 1 base and 2 bases respectively, with 18 bases between them. Material for sequencing was PBMCs. The chain employs TRBV4-1 and TRBJ1-5; D is unresolved. The TCR comes from a woman aged 45-65 years in good health and CMV-seropositive. CDR3 DNA: TGCGCCAGCAGCCAAGCACCGGGAAGGGTGGACGGCAATCAGCCCCAGCATTTT. As protein: CASSQAPGRVDGNQPQHF.